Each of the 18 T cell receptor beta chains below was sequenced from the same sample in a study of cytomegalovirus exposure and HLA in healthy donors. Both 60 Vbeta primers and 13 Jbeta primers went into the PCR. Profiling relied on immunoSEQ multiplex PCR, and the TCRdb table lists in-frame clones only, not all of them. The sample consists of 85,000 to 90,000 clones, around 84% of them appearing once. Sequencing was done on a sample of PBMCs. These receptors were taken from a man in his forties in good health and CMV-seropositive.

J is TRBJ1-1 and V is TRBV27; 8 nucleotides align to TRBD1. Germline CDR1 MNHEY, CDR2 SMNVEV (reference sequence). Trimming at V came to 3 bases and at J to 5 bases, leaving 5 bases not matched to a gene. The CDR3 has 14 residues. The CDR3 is CASSFRGRGTEAFF. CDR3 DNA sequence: TGTGCCAGCAGTTTCAGGGGGCGTGGGACTGAAGCTTTCTTT.

The CDR3: CASSSRLRATEAFF. Here the CDR3 DNA reads TGTGCCAGCAGCTCCCGTCTGCGGGCCACTGAAGCTTTCTTT. V and J are TRBV6-1 and TRBJ1-1; D unclear. Germline V gives CDR1 MNHNS, CDR2 SASEGT. The V end was cut by 6 bases, the J end by 4 bases, with 15 bases between. The CDR3 totals 14 residues.

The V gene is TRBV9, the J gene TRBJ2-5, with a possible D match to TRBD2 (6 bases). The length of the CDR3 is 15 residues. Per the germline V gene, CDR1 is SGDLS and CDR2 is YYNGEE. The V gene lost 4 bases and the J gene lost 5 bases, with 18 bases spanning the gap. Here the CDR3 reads CASSPLRDSAETQYF. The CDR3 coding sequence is TGTGCCAGCAGCCCACTCCGGGACTCCGCGGAGACCCAGTACTTC.

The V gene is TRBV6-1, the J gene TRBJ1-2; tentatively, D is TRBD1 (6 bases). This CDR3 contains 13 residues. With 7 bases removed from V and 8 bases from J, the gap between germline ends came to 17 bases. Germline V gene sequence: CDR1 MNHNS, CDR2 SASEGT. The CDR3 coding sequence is TGTGCCAGCATTCCGACAGGACTGGGAGGCTACACCTTC. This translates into CASIPTGLGGYTF.

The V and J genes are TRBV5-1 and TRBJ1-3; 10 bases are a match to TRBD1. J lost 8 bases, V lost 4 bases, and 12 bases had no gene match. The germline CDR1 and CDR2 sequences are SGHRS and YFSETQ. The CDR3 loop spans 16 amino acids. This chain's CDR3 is CASSPSTTGGAYTIYF. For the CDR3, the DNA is TGCGCCAGCAGCCCCTCAACGACAGGGGGCGCATACACCATATATTTT.

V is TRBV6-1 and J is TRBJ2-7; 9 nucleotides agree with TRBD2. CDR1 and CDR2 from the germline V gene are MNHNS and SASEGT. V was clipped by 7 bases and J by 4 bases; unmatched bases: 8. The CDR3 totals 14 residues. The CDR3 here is CASMDTSGLYEQYF. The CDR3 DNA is TGTGCCAGCATGGACACTAGCGGGTTATACGAGCAGTACTTC.

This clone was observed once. CDR3 sequence reads: CSVGQGSGNTIYF. The CDR3 nucleotides read TGCAGCGTTGGACAGGGATCTGGAAACACCATATATTTT. The V and J genes are TRBV29-1 and TRBJ1-3; 7 bases agree with TRBD1. J gave up 1 base and V 4 bases, and 1 base lay outside the gene matches. Germline CDR1 and CDR2: SQVTM and ANQGSEA. The CDR3 consists of 13 residues.

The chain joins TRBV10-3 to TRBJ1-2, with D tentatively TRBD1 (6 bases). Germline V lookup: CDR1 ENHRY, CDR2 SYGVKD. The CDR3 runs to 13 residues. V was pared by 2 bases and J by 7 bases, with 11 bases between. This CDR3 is CAISEAQGLGYTF. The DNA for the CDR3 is TGTGCCATCAGTGAGGCTCAGGGGCTTGGCTACACCTTC.

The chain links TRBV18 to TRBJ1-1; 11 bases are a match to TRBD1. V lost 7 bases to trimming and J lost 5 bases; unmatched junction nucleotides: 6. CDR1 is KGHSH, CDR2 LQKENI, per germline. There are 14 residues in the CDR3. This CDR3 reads CASLGQGVRTEAFF. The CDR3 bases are TGTGCCAGCTTGGGACAGGGGGTGCGGACTGAAGCTTTCTTT. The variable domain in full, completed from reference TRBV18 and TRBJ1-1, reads NAGVMQNPRHLVRRRGQEARLRCSPMKGHSHVYWYRQLPEEGLKFMVYLQKENIIDESGMPKERFSAEFPKEGPSILRIQQVVRGDSAAYFCASLGQGVRTEAFFGQGTRLTVV.

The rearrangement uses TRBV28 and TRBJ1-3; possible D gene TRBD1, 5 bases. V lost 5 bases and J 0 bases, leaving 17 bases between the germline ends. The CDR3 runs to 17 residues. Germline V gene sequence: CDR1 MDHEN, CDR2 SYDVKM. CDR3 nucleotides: TGTGCCAGCAGTCGCGGTACAGGCAGATCCTCTGGAAACACCATATATTTT. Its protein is CASSRGTGRSSGNTIYF.

DNA for the CDR3: TGTGCCAGCAGCCCCGGGGGGTCTGGGGCCAACGTCCTGACTTTC. This gives the protein CASSPGGSGANVLTF. The rearrangement links TRBV5-4 to TRBJ2-6, with 7 bases that match TRBD2. Looked up from germline, CDR1 is SGHNT and CDR2 is YYREEE (reference sequence). Unmatched junction bases numbered 2, after V lost 4 bases and J lost 1 base. CDR3 length: 15 amino acids. Full variable domain (remainder filled in from reference TRBV5-4 and TRBJ2-6): ETGVTQSPTHLIKTRGQQVTLRCSSQSGHNTVSWYQQALGQGPQFIFQYYREEENGRGNFPPRFSGLQFPNYSSELNVNALELDDSALYLCASSPGGSGANVLTFGAGSRLTVL.

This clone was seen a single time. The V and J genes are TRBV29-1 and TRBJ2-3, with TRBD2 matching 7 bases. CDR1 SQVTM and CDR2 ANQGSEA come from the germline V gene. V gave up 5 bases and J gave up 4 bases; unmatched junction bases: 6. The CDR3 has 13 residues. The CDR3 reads CSVRGGISDTQYF. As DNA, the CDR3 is TGCAGCGTTCGGGGAGGGATATCAGATACGCAGTATTTT.

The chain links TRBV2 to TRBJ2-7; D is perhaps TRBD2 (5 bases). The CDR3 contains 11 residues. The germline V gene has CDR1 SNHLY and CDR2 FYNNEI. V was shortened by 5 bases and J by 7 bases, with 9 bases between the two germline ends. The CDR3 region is CASSPRAEQYF. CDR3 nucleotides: TGTGCCAGCAGTCCGAGGGCTGAGCAGTACTTC. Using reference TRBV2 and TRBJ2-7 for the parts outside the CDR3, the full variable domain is EPEVTQTPSHQVTQMGQEVILRCVPISNHLYFYWYRQILGQKVEFLVSFYNNEISEKSEIFDDQFSVERPDGSNFTLKIRSTKLEDSAMYFCASSPRAEQYFGPGTRLTVT.

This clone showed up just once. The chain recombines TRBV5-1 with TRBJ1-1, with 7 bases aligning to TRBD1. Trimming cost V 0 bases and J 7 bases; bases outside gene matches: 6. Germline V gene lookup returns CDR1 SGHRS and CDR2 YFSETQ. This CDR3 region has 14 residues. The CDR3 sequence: CASSLEGGEFEAFF. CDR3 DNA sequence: TGCGCCAGCAGCTTGGAAGGGGGCGAATTTGAAGCTTTCTTT.

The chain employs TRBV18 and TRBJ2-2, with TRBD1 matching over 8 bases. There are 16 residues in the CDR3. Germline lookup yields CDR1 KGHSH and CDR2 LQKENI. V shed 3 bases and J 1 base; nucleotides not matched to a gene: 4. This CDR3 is CASSPGTGLNTGELFF. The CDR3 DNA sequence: TGTGCCAGCTCACCCGGGACAGGATTGAACACCGGGGAGCTGTTTTTT.

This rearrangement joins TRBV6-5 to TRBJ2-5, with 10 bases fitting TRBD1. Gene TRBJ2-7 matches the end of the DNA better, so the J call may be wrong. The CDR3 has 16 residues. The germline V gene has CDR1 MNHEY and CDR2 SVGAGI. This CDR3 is CASSYTRQGALSEQYF. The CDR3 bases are TGTGCCAGCAGTTACACAAGACAGGGGGCATTGAGCGAGCAGTACTTC.

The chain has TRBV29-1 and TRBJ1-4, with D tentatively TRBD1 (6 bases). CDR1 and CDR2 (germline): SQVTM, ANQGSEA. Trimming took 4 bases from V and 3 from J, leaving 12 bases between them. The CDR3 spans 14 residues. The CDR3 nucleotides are TGCAGCGTTGCCGGGACAACAGCTAATGAAAAACTGTTTTTT. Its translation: CSVAGTTANEKLFF.

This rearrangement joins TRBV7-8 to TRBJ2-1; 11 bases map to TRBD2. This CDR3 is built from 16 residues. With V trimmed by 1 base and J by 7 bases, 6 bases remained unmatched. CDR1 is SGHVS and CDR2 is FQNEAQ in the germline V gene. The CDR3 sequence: CASSLEDLAGGNEQFF. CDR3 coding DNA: TGTGCCAGCAGCTTAGAAGACCTAGCGGGAGGAAATGAGCAGTTCTTC. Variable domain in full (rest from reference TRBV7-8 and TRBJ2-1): GAGVSQSPRYKVAKRGQDVALRCDPISGHVSLFWYQQALGQGPEFLTYFQNEAQLDKSGLPSDRFFAERPEGSVSTLKIQRTQQEDSAVYLCASSLEDLAGGNEQFFGPGTRLTVL.